Listed below are T cell receptor beta chains from one sample, sequenced in a study of blood T cell repertoires in COVID-19. Assay: immunoSEQ multiplex PCR; the TCRdb copy retains only in-frame clones and omits some. The data show 110,000 to 150,000 clones, just over 85% seen once. Sequencing used peripheral blood. These TCRs come from an older woman with acute or convalescent COVID-19. Both conserved end residues are part of each CDR3. The D gene is left open where the match is weak. Size tells how often a clone was seen (once, few, many) or the class of an expanded clone, and some rows leave it out.

clone size	D gene	V gene	J gene	CDR3 protein	CDR3 DNA
.	TRBD1	TRBV7-2	TRBJ2-2	CASSQDRGPDTGELFF	TGTGCCAGCAGCCAAGACAGGGGTCCAGACACCGGGGAGCTGTTTTTT
.	TRBD1	TRBV6-1	TRBJ1-5	CASDEAPPGTGPTSTQHF	TGTGCCAGCGATGAAGCCCCCCCCGGGACAGGGCCCACATCGACCCAGCATTTT
once	.	TRBV28	TRBJ1-2	CASTQGRTHYGYTF	TGTGCCAGCACCCAAGGGAGGACCCACTATGGCTACACCTTC
.	TRBD1	TRBV7-8	TRBJ1-6	CASSPQGYAGHSPLHF	TGTGCCAGCAGCCCACAGGGGTACGCGGGACATTCACCCCTCCACTTT
.	TRBD1	TRBV6-6	TRBJ2-7	CASSYDGTGNYEQYF	TGTGCCAGCAGTTACGATGGGACAGGGAACTACGAGCAGTACTTC
few	.	TRBV9	TRBJ1-2	CASSVDDMNYGYTF	TGTGCCAGCAGCGTAGATGACATGAACTATGGCTACACCTTC
.	TRBD1	TRBV5-4	TRBJ2-1	CASSSGSTGNYNEQFF	TGTGCCAGCAGCTCGGGGTCGACAGGGAACTACAATGAGCAGTTCTTC
.	.	TRBV15	TRBJ2-5	CATSREAGETQYF	TGTGCCACCAGCAGAGAAGCGGGCGAGACCCAGTACTTC
.	TRBD1	TRBV28	TRBJ1-5	CASRGQGGQPQHF	TGTGCCAGCAGGGGACAGGGCGGCCAGCCCCAGCATTTT
few	.	TRBV3-1/TRBV3-2	TRBJ1-5	CASSQGGPQHF	TGTGCCAGCAGCCAAGGAGGGCCCCAGCATTTT